This T cell receptor beta chain was sequenced during a study of monozygotic twins with inflammatory bowel disease. Reprocessing the 5' RACE reads, TCRdb reports a single entry for every CDR3 protein and omits DNA. The sample features 300,000 to 400,000 distinct CDR3 sequences, with 2% to 3% in its top ten. A remark on this clonotype: Antigen specificity is unknown.

General observations from the study: The study found lower TCRbeta diversity (inverse Simpson) in IBD patients than in healthy co-twins. Among patients, repertoires may have gained variability from differing immunosuppressive treatments. IBD patients shared fewer clonotypes with other individuals than healthy twins, especially patients with disease activity signs. There was no support for any single strong signal or clonotype associated with IBD.

Sequencing input: blood. This receptor was obtained from a human donor with ulcerative colitis or Crohn's disease, or a healthy co-twin of an affected twin (not recorded which).

The chain's CDR3 is CASRLLGGQGDTIYF. The chain employs TRBV6-5 and TRBJ1-3; there is no DNA to check the TCRdb D call of TRBD1. The CDR3 is made up of 15 amino acids. Germline CDR1 reads MNHEY; CDR2 reads SVGAGI.